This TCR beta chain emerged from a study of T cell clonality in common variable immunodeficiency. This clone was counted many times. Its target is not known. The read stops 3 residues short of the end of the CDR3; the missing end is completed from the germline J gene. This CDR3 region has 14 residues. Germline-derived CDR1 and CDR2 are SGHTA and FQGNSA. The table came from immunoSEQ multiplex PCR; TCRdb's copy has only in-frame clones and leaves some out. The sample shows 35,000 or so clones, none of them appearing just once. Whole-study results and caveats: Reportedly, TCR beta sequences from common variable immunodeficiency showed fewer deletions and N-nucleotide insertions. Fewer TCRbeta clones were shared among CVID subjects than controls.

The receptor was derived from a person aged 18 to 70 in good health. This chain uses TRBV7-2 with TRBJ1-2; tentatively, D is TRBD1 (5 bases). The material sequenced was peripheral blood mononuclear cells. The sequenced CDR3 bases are TGTGCCAGCAGCTTAGCAGCAGGGCCGAGGGGC. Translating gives CASSLAAGPRG. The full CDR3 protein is CASSLAAGPRGYTF. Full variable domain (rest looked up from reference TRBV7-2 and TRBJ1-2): GAGVSQSPSNKVTEKGKDVELRCDPISGHTALYWYRQSLGQGLEFLIYFQGNSAPDKSGLPSDRFSAERTGGSVSTLTIQRTQQEDSAVYLCASSLAAGPRGYTFGSGTRLTVV.